These T cell receptor beta chains were read from a single sample in a study of T-cell reconstitution after alpha-beta-depleted transplantation in children. TCRdb processed the PCR reads anew with MiXCR; each CDR3 protein has one entry. The profile covers about 490,000 distinct CDR3 sequences, with 10% appearing a single time and about 2% taken by the ten largest. This material consisted of PBMCs, taken before TCRalphabeta/CD19-depleted stem cell transplant. Receptor source: a child aged 2 to 15 with inherited bone marrow failure, due to receive a stem cell transplant. The CDR3 runs from the conserved cysteine through the conserved F or W. The D gene is left open where the match is weak. A clone size is listed for some rows: how often the clone was seen (once, few, many), or a class if it is expanded.

TRBV5-1	TRBD1	many	TRBJ1-1	CASRPGQSNTEAFF	TGCGCCAGCAGACCGGGACAGTCTAACACTGAAGCTTTCTTT
TRBV12-3/TRBV12-4	-	many	TRBJ2-3	CASRAPGPGPDTQYF	TGTGCCAGCAGGGCGCCGGGACCAGGGCCAGATACGCAGTATTTT
TRBV5-1	-	many	TRBJ2-1	CASSPWTIYNEQFF	TGCGCCAGCAGCCCTTGGACCATCTACAATGAGCAGTTCTTC
TRBV28	TRBD2	many	TRBJ2-1	CASSLLGREELGEQFF	TGTGCCAGCAGTTTATTGGGGCGGGAGGAGTTAGGGGAGCAGTTCTTC
TRBV9	TRBD2	many	TRBJ2-5	CASSVESGVAGVGGTQYF	TGTGCCAGCAGCGTAGAGAGTGGAGTAGCGGGAGTTGGCGGGACCCAGTACTTC
TRBV20-1	TRBD1	many	TRBJ2-2	CSALHRDRGPTGELFF	TGCAGTGCTTTACACAGGGACAGGGGGCCCACCGGGGAGCTGTTTTTT
TRBV29-1	TRBD1	many	TRBJ1-5	CSARDRSTQHF	TGCAGCGCCCGGGACAGGAGCACCCAGCATTTT
TRBV12-3/TRBV12-4	-	many	TRBJ1-5	CASSFAVNQPQHF	TGTGCCAGCAGTTTTGCAGTCAATCAGCCCCAGCATTTT
TRBV7-2	TRBD1	many	TRBJ1-2	CASSSRTGTGYTF	TGTGCCAGCAGCTCCCGGACAGGGACTGGCTACACCTTC
TRBV20-1	-	many	TRBJ1-2	CSPDRPNYGYTF	TGCAGTCCAGACAGGCCGAACTATGGCTACACCTTC
TRBV27	-	few	TRBJ1-3	CASRRSGTAGNTIYF	TGTGCCAGCAGACGATCCGGGACCGCTGGAAACACCATATATTTT
TRBV20-1	TRBD2	many	TRBJ2-5	CSAGNLAEAYQETQYF	TGCAGTGCTGGGAACCTAGCGGAAGCATACCAAGAGACCCAGTACTTC
TRBV30	-	-	TRBJ1-1	CARRSGLNTEAFF	TGTGCCCGCCGGTCAGGCCTGAACACTGAAGCTTTCTTT
TRBV9	TRBD2	few	TRBJ2-7	CASSQGLAVPEQYF	TGTGCCAGCAGCCAGGGACTAGCGGTCCCTGAGCAGTACTTC
TRBV5-1	-	many	TRBJ2-1	CASSTEFDEQFF	TGCGCCAGCAGCACCGAGTTCGATGAGCAGTTCTTC
TRBV10-1	-	-	TRBJ1-1	CASSGGSNTEAFF	TGCGCCAGCAGTGGCGGCAGCAACACTGAAGCTTTCTTT
TRBV6-5	TRBD1	many	TRBJ1-2	CASSYDDRDYGYTF	TGTGCCAGCAGTTACGACGACAGGGACTATGGCTACACCTTC
TRBV6-5	TRBD2	-	TRBJ2-5	CASSYYGGRAWETQYF	TGTGCCAGCAGTTACTACGGCGGGAGGGCGTGGGAGACCCAGTACTTC
TRBV20-1	-	-	TRBJ1-2	CSARDGGRLRGGYTF	TGCAGTGCTAGAGATGGAGGTCGTCTGCGAGGAGGCTACACCTTC
TRBV5-1	-	-	TRBJ2-5	CASSSRTEETQYF	TGCGCCAGCAGCTCCCGAACCGAGGAGACCCAGTACTTC
TRBV3-1	TRBD1	-	TRBJ2-3	CASSQETGRQYF	TGTGCCAGCAGCCAAGAGACAGGGAGGCAGTATTTT
TRBV6-5	-	many	TRBJ1-6	CASSYFGQNSPLHF	TGTGCCAGCAGTTACTTTGGCCAGAATTCACCCCTCCACTTT
TRBV10-3	-	-	TRBJ1-2	CAIMRSGAQDGYTF	TGTGCCATCATGAGGAGCGGGGCGCAGGATGGCTACACCTTC
TRBV19	TRBD1	few	TRBJ2-1	CASNWGQGENNEQFF	TGTGCCAGTAATTGGGGCCAGGGGGAAAACAATGAGCAGTTCTTC
TRBV4-1	-	few	TRBJ2-5	CASSQDNREKTQYF	TGCGCCAGCAGCCAAGATAACAGGGAGAAGACCCAGTACTTC
TRBV7-2	TRBD1	once	TRBJ2-7	CASSLREGAYERYF	TGTGCCAGCAGCTTAAGAGAGGGGGCCTACGAGCGGTACTTC
TRBV10-3	TRBD1	many	TRBJ1-5	CAISESSSDRDNQPQHF	TGTGCCATCAGTGAGTCGTCTAGCGACAGGGACAATCAGCCCCAGCATTTT
TRBV20-1	TRBD2	many	TRBJ2-7	CSARVGLAGVEQYF	TGCAGTGCTAGAGTAGGACTAGCGGGAGTCGAGCAGTACTTC
TRBV28	TRBD1	many	TRBJ2-7	CASSSTGGDTYEQYF	TGTGCCAGCAGTTCGACAGGGGGGGATACCTACGAGCAGTACTTC
TRBV6-1	-	many	TRBJ2-5	CASRRQVQETQYF	TGTGCCAGCAGACGACAGGTCCAAGAGACCCAGTACTTC
TRBV27	-	few	TRBJ1-6	CASSSIAGGYNSPLHF	TGTGCCAGCAGTTCAATAGCTGGGGGATATAATTCACCCCTCCACTTT
TRBV7-9	TRBD2	few	TRBJ2-7	CASSSPLAGKQYF	TGTGCCAGCAGCTCCCCGCTAGCGGGAAAACAGTACTTC
TRBV20-1	-	many	TRBJ2-7	CSATQIGYEQYF	TGCAGTGCTACCCAGATCGGCTACGAGCAGTACTTC
TRBV12-3/TRBV12-4	TRBD1	many	TRBJ1-2	CASSLSSGQGIGYTF	TGTGCCAGCAGTTTATCCTCGGGACAGGGGATCGGCTACACCTTC
TRBV20-1	TRBD2	few	TRBJ2-1	CSAHRGGSYNEQFF	TGCAGTGCTCACCGCGGGGGGTCCTACAATGAGCAGTTCTTC
TRBV5-1	-	many	TRBJ2-1	CASSKIPGLSYNEQFF	TGCGCCAGCAGCAAGATACCCGGGTTGTCCTACAATGAGCAGTTCTTC
TRBV6-5	TRBD1	many	TRBJ1-2	CASSYRGQALNYGYTF	TGTGCCAGCAGTTACCGTGGACAGGCGCTCAACTATGGCTACACCTTC
TRBV7-2	-	many	TRBJ2-5	CASSLLGTDQYF	TGTGCCAGCAGCTTGTTGGGTACGGACCAGTACTTC
TRBV12-3/TRBV12-4	-	many	TRBJ1-4	CASSFGQRYEKLFF	TGTGCCAGCAGTTTCGGACAGCGTTATGAAAAACTGTTTTTT
TRBV19	-	many	TRBJ2-2	CASSIPPGELFF	TGTGCCAGTAGTATTCCTCCCGGGGAGCTGTTTTTT
TRBV6-1	-	few	TRBJ2-3	CASSEDQRGTDTQYF	TGTGCCAGCAGTGAAGACCAACGGGGTACAGATACGCAGTATTTT
TRBV24-1	TRBD2	few	TRBJ2-1	CATSDSAWRESEQFF	TGTGCCACCAGTGATTCCGCATGGCGGGAGTCTGAGCAGTTCTTC
TRBV28	TRBD1	once	TRBJ2-7	CASSSDRVEQYF	TGTGCCAGCAGTTCGGACAGGGTCGAGCAGTACTTC
TRBV11-2	-	many	TRBJ2-7	CASSSPRYREQYF	TGTGCCAGCAGCTCTCCTCGCTACCGGGAGCAGTACTTC
TRBV6-6	-	many	TRBJ2-7	CASNQRREQYF	TGTGCCAGCAACCAAAGACGGGAGCAGTACTTC
TRBV6-1	TRBD2	many	TRBJ2-3	CASYRTSGRTDTQYF	TGTGCCAGTTATCGGACTAGCGGTCGCACAGATACGCAGTATTTT
TRBV6-1	-	few	TRBJ2-5	CASSKSGVEGTQYF	TGTGCCAGCAGCAAGAGCGGAGTCGAGGGGACCCAGTACTTC
TRBV19	-	-	TRBJ1-3	CASSPTSLRRISGNTIYF	TGTGCCAGTAGTCCTACCTCACTACGACGGATCTCTGGAAACACCATATATTTT
TRBV11-2	-	-	TRBJ1-2	CASSLEGSPANYGYTF	TGTGCCAGCAGCTTAGAGGGGAGCCCGGCTAACTATGGCTACACCTTC
TRBV27	-	many	TRBJ2-1	CATRWDFYNEQFF	TGTGCCACCCGCTGGGACTTTTACAATGAGCAGTTCTTC
TRBV10-2	-	many	TRBJ2-7	CASSDFDYEQYF	TGCGCCAGCAGTGATTTTGACTACGAGCAGTACTTC
TRBV11-2	-	many	TRBJ2-1	CASSLVAGFYNEQFF	TGTGCCAGCAGCTTAGTGGCAGGGTTCTACAATGAGCAGTTCTTC
TRBV27	-	many	TRBJ1-2	CASSLGSDYGYTF	TGTGCCAGCAGTTTAGGCTCGGACTATGGCTACACCTTC